In its sample, the clone carrying this T cell receptor beta chain was seen many times. Trimming took 1 base from V and 4 from J, leaving 11 bases between them. The CDR3 has 15 amino acids. From germline, CDR1 is SGHTA and CDR2 FQGNSA. The sample is drawn from a study of identical twins. A single record per CDR3 protein comes from TCRdb applying MiXCR to the 5' RACE reads. The sample lists hundreds of thousands of distinct CDR3 sequences; just under 9.5% were seen once. These same data were also listed under a study on yellow fever vaccine responses in identical twins.

This clonotype originated in a young woman in good health. The chain couples TRBV7-2 to TRBJ2-1; maybe TRBD2 (5 bases). The source material was CD8+ T cells sorted from blood. The CDR3 protein is CASSLVSERYNEQFF. CDR3 coding DNA: TGTGCCAGCAGCTTAGTTTCTGAGCGGTACAATGAGCAGTTCTTC. Full variable domain (remainder filled in from reference TRBV7-2 and TRBJ2-1): GAGVSQSPSNKVTEKGKDVELRCDPISGHTALYWYRQSLGQGLEFLIYFQGNSAPDKSGLPSDRFSAERTGGSVSTLTIQRTQQEDSAVYLCASSLVSERYNEQFFGPGTRLTVL.